These T cell receptor beta chains were read from a single sample in a study of T cell repertoires in cytomegalovirus infection. Using its own MiXCR run on the reads, TCRdb lists one record per CDR3 protein. The sample consists of 150,000 to 200,000 distinct CDR3 sequences, under 15% of them appearing once. The sequenced material came from PBMCs. These receptors were collected from a human donor in good health (CMV status not recorded). Some clones in this sample may be carry-over from other donors' samples. Both conserved end residues are part of each CDR3. A D gene is named only where the DNA matches it firmly. Size is stated for part of the rows, as once, few or many counts, or as a class when the clone is expanded.

15	few	TRBV29-1	-	TRBJ2-7	TGCAGCGTTGAAGATCCGTCAGGACTGGGCTACGAGCAGTACTTC	CSVEDPSGLGYEQYF
12	-	TRBV29-1	-	TRBJ1-2	TGCAGCGTTGGGGACGGGAGTTATGGCTACACCTTC	CSVGDGSYGYTF
16	many	TRBV28	-	TRBJ1-1	TGTGCCAGCAGTGCAGAAGCTTCGGGCCCGAACACTGAAGCTTTCTTT	CASSAEASGPNTEAFF
15	-	TRBV7-9	-	TRBJ2-7	TGTGCCAGCAGCCCGGAGGAAGTAAACCCCTACGAGCAGTACTTC	CASSPEEVNPYEQYF
15	few	TRBV6-1	-	TRBJ1-1	TGTGCCAGCAGGCCCATTCAGGGTCTTTTGAAAGAAGCTTTCTTT	CASRPIQGLLKEAFF
11	-	TRBV10-3	TRBD2	TRBJ2-7	TGTGCCATCGGGGGGGGGTCCGAGCAGTACTTC	CAIGGGSEQYF
11	few	TRBV29-1	-	TRBJ2-2	TGCAGCCTGAGAGAGGCCGGGGAGCTGTTTTTT	CSLREAGELFF
15	once	TRBV14	-	TRBJ2-3	TGTGCCAGCAGCCAAGACGGACTACCGCCAGATACGCAGTATTTT	CASSQDGLPPDTQYF
14	many	TRBV7-2	-	TRBJ2-7	TGTGCCAGCAGCTCCCGGCAACAGGGATACGAGCAGTACTTC	CASSSRQQGYEQYF
14	many	TRBV7-3	-	TRBJ1-1	TGTGCCAGCAGCCGTTCGGGCGGGAACACTGAAGCTTTCTTT	CASSRSGGNTEAFF
15	few	TRBV12-3/TRBV12-4	-	TRBJ1-5	TGTGCCAGCCGAACCCTCGGGGACCGGGCCCAGCCCCAGCATTTT	CASRTLGDRAQPQHF
13	many	TRBV7-2	-	TRBJ1-5	TGTGCCAGCAGCTCTCAACAGGGCTTGCCCCAGCATTTT	CASSSQQGLPQHF
14	-	TRBV18	-	TRBJ2-3	TGTGCCAGCTCTCCGGGACTCACCACAGATACGCAGTATTTT	CASSPGLTTDTQYF
17	-	TRBV7-9	TRBD2	TRBJ2-7	TGTGCCAGCAGCTTCACGGTCGGAGCGGGAGTTCCCTACGAGCAGTACTTC	CASSFTVGAGVPYEQYF
15	many	TRBV7-2	TRBD2	TRBJ2-1	TGTGCCAGCAGCTTTCGTACTAGCGGTTACAATGAGCAGTTCTTC	CASSFRTSGYNEQFF
16	many	TRBV7-6	TRBD2	TRBJ2-1	TGTGCCAGCAGCTGGCGGGGGACGAGCTCCTACAATGAGCAGTTCTTC	CASSWRGTSSYNEQFF
16	few	TRBV4-1	-	TRBJ2-6	TGCGCCAGCAGCCTTGGGGATAACTCTGGGGCCAACGTCCTGACTTTC	CASSLGDNSGANVLTF